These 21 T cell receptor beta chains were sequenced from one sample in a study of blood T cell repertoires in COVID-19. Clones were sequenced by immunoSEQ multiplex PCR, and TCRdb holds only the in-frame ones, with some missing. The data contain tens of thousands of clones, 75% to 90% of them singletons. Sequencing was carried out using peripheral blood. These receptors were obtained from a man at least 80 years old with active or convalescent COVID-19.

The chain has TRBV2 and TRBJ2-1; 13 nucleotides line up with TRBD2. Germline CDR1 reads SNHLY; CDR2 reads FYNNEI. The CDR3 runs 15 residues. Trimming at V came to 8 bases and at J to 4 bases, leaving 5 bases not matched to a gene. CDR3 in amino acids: CASHRTSGSYNEQFF. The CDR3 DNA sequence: TGTGCCAGCCATCGGACTAGCGGGAGTTACAATGAGCAGTTCTTC. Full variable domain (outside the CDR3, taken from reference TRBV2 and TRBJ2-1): EPEVTQTPSHQVTQMGQEVILRCVPISNHLYFYWYRQILGQKVEFLVSFYNNEISEKSEIFDDQFSVERPDGSNFTLKIRSTKLEDSAMYFCASHRTSGSYNEQFFGPGTRLTVL.

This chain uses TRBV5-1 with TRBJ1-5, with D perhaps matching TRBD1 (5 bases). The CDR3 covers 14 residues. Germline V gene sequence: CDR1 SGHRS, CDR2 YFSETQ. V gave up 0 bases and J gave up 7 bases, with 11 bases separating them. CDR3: CASSLDGGKQPQHF. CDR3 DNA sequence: TGCGCCAGCAGCTTGGATGGGGGGAAGCAGCCCCAGCATTTT.

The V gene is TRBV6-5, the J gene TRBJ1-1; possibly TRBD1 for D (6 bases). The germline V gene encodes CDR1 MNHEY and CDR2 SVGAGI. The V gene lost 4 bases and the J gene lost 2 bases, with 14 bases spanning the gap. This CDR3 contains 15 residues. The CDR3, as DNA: TGTGCCAGCAGTTCAGAATACAGGGTTAACACTGAAGCTTTCTTT. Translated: CASSSEYRVNTEAFF.

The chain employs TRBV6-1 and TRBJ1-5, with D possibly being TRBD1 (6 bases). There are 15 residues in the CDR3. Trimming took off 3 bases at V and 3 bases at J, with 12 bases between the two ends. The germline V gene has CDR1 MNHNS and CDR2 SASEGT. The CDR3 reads CASSDLGAVNQPQHF. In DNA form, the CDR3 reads TGTGCCAGCAGTGATTTGGGGGCAGTCAATCAGCCCCAGCATTTT.

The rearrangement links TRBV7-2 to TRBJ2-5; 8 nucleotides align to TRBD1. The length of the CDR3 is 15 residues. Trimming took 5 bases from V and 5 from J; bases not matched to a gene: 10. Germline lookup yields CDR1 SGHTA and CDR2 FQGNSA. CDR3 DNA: TGTGCCAGCAGCCCAGAGGACAGGGCTTGGGAGACCCAGTACTTC. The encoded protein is CASSPEDRAWETQYF. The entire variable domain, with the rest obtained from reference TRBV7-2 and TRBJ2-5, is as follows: GAGVSQSPSNKVTEKGKDVELRCDPISGHTALYWYRQSLGQGLEFLIYFQGNSAPDKSGLPSDRFSAERTGGSVSTLTIQRTQQEDSAVYLCASSPEDRAWETQYFGPGTRLLVL.

CDR3 sequence: CASSLGSDVETQYF. The CDR3 DNA sequence: TGTGCCAGCAGCTTAGGGAGCGACGTGGAGACCCAGTACTTC. This chain joins TRBV7-2 and TRBJ2-5; no clear D gene. Germline-derived CDR1 and CDR2 are SGHTA and FQGNSA. The CDR3 spans 14 residues. With 1 base removed from V and 5 bases from J, the gap between germline ends came to 11 bases.

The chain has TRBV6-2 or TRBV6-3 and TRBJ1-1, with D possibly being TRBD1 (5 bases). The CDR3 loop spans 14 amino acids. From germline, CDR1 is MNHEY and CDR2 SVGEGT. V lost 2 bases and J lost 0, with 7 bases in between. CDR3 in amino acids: CASSYPGVNTEAFF. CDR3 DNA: TGTGCCAGCAGTTACCCGGGGGTGAACACTGAAGCTTTCTTT.

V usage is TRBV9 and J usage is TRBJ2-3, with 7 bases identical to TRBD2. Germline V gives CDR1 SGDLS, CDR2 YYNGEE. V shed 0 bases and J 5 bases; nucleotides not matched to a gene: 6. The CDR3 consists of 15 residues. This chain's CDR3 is CASSVGGTIQDTQYF. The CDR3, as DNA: TGTGCCAGCAGCGTAGGTGGGACTATACAAGATACGCAGTATTTT.

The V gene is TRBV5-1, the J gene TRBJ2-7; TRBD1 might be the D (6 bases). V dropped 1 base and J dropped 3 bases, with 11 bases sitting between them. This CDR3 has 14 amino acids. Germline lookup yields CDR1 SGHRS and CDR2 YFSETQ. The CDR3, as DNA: TGCGCCAGCAGCTTGCTGGGACAAAGCTACGAGCAGTACTTC. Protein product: CASSLLGQSYEQYF.

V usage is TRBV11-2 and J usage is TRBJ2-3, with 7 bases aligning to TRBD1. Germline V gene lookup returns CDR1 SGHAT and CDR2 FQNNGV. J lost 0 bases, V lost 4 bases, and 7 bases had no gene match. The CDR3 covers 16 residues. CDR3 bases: TGTGCCAGCAGCTCCCTTATGACAGGGAGCACAGATACGCAGTATTTT. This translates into CASSSLMTGSTDTQYF.

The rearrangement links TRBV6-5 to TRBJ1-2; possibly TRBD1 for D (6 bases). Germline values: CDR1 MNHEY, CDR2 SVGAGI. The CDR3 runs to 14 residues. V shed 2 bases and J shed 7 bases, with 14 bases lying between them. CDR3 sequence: CASSYRPGGGGYTF. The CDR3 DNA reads TGTGCCAGCAGTTACCGCCCGGGGGGCGGTGGCTACACCTTC.

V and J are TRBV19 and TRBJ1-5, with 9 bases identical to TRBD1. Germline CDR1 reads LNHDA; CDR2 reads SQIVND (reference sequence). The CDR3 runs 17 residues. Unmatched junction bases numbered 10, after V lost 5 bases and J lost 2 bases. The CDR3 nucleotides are TGTGCCAGTAGTTCCCAACAGGGGGCAGTAGGCAATCAGCCCCAGCATTTT. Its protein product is CASSSQQGAVGNQPQHF.

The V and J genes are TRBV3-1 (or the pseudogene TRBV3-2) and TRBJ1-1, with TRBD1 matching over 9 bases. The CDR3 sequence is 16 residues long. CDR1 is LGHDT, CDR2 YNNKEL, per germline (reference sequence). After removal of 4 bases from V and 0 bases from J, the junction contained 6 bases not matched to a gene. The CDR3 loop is CASSLVGQGMNTEAFF. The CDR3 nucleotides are TGTGCCAGCAGCCTGGTGGGACAGGGAATGAACACTGAAGCTTTCTTT.

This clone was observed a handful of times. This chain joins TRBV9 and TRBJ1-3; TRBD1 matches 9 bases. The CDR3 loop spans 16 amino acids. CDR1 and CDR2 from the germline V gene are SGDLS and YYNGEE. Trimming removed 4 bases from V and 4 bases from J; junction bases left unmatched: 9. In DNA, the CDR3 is TGTGCCAGCAGCATGGGACAGGGACGACGCGGAAACACCATATATTTT. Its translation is CASSMGQGRRGNTIYF.

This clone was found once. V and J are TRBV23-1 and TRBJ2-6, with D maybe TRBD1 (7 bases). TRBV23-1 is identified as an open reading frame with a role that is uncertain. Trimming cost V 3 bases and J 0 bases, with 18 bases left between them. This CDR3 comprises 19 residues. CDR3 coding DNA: TGCGCCAGCAGTCACCCCGGGGGCAGGGGGGACTCTGGGGCCAACGTCCTGACTTTC. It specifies CASSHPGGRGDSGANVLTF.

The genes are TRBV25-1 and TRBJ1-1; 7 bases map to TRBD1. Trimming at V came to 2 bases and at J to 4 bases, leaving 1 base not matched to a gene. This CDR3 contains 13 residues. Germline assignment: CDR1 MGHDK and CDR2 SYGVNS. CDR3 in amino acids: CASSEAGGTEAFF. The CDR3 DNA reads TGTGCCAGCAGTGAAGCAGGGGGCACTGAAGCTTTCTTT.

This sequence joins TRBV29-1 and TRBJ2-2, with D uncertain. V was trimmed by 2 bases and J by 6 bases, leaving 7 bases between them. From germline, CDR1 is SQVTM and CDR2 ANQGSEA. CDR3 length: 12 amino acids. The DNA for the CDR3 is TGCAGCGTTGAATGGCTGGCCGGGGAGCTGTTTTTT. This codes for CSVEWLAGELFF.

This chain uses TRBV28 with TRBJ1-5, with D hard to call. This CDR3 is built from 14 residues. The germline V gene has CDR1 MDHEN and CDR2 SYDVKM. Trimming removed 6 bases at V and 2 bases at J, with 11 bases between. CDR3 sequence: CASRSWSGNQPQHF. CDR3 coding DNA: TGTGCCAGCAGATCCTGGTCGGGCAATCAGCCCCAGCATTTT.

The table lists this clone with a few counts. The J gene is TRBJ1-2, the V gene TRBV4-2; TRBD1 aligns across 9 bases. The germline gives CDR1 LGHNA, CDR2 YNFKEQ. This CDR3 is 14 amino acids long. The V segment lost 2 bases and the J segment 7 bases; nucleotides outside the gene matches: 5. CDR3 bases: TGTGCCAGCAGCCAAAGACGGGACAGGGTTGGCTACACCTTC. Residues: CASSQRRDRVGYTF.

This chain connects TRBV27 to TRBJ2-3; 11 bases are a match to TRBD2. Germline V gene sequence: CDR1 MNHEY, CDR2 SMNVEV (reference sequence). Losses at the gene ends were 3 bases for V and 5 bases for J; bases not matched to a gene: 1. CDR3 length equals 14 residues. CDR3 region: CASSFSGGEDTQYF. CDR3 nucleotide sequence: TGTGCCAGCAGTTTTAGCGGGGGGGAAGATACGCAGTATTTT.

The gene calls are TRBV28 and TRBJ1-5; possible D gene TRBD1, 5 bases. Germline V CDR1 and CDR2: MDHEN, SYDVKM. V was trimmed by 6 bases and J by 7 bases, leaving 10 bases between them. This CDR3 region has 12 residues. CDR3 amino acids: CASRVGRQPQHF. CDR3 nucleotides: TGTGCCAGCAGGGTGGGGCGGCAGCCCCAGCATTTT.